The clone carrying this T cell receptor beta chain was seen many times. Its antigen is not identified. Listed TCR primers, together with previously described methods, were used for the bulk TCR libraries. TCRdb reprocessed the PCR reads via MiXCR and lists one record per CDR3 protein. This sample has 50,000 to 65,000 distinct CDR3 sequences, with almost 25% found just once. The data were taken from a study of molecular identifiers for immune sequencing clone quantification. Study-wide findings and caveats: Clones above 20 RNA copies contained over 98% of effector molecules and under 1% of naive molecules.

V gave up 2 bases and J gave up 3 bases; unmatched junction bases: 7. The CDR3 loop spans 17 amino acids. Sorted naive CD8 T cells, roughly 20,000 to 1,100,000, were sequenced from 10%, 30% or 50% RNA. A CD8+CD4-CCR7+CD45RA+ gate was used to sort naive CD8 T cells. J is TRBJ2-6 and V is TRBV12-3 or TRBV12-4; 7 bases are shared with TRBD2. The sequence was collected from a human donor in good health. Some libraries in this study had Jurkat cell RNA spiked in. Sequenced: naive CD8+ T cells from blood, with Jurkat cell RNA spiked in. Subset meaning: FACS-sorted CD8+CD4-CCR7+CD45RA+ naive T cells. Written as DNA, the CDR3 is TGTGCCAGCAGTTTACCGGGGGGTGGAAGTGGGGCCAACGTCCTGACTTTC. Amino acid sequence: CASSLPGGGSGANVLTF.